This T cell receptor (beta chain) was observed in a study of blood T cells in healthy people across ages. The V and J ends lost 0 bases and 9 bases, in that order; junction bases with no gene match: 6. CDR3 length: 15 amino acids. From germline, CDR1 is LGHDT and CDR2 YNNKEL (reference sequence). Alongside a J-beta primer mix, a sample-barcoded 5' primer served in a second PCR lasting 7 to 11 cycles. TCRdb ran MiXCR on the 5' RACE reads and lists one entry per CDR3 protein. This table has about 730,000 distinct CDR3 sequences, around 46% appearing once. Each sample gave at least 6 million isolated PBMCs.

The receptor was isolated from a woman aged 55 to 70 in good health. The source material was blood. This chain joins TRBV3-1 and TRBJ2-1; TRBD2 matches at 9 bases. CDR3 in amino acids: CASSQEGGRGPEQFF. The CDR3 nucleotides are TGTGCCAGCAGCCAAGAGGGCGGGAGGGGTCCTGAGCAGTTCTTC.